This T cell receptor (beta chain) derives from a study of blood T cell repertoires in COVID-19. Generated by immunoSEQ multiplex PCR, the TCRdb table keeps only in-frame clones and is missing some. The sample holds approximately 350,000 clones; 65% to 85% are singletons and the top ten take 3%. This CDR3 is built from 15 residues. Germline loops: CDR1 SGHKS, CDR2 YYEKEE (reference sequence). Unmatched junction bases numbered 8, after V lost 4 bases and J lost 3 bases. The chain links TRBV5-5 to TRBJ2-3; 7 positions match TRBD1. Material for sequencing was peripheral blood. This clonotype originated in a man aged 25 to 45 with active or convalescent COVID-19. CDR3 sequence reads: CASSQTGFATDTQYF. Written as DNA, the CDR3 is TGTGCCAGCAGCCAGACAGGGTTTGCAACAGATACGCAGTATTTT.